Listed below are T cell receptor beta chains from one sample, sequenced in a study of T cell repertoires in cytomegalovirus infection. TCRdb processed the reads anew with MiXCR; each CDR3 protein has one entry. The sample holds some 700,000 distinct CDR3 sequences, 30% to 40% seen once. For these TCRs, the target antigens are not known. Source: cultured PBMCs, taken from culture after CMV antigen stimulation. Every receptor here comes from a human donor in good health (CMV status not recorded). Some clones in this sample may be carry-over from other donors' samples. CDR3s include the opening cysteine and the closing phenylalanine or tryptophan. The order of the fields is J gene, clone size, D gene, V gene, CDR3 protein, CDR3 DNA. D genes are given only for firm matches. Size values are once, few and many counts, or a class for expanded clones, and some rows have none.

TRBJ2-7	few	TRBD2	TRBV6-5	CASRETSGTWQYF	TGTGCCAGCAGAGAGACTAGCGGGACATGGCAGTACTTC
TRBJ1-6	few	-	TRBV6-5	CASSYSGSGENSPLHF	TGTGCCAGCAGTTACTCAGGGAGCGGTGAGAATTCACCCCTCCACTTT
TRBJ2-7	few	-	TRBV7-9	CASSATTGRYEQYF	TGTGCCAGCAGCGCCACCACGGGTAGATACGAGCAGTACTTC
TRBJ2-3	-	-	TRBV27	CASKDWDTITDTQYF	TGTGCCAGCAAGGATTGGGACACAATCACAGATACGCAGTATTTT
TRBJ2-7	-	-	TRBV6-1	CALMMLGLRPRQYF	TGTGCCCTGATGATGTTGGGGTTGCGACCGAGGCAGTACTTC
TRBJ2-3	many	TRBD1	TRBV7-2	CASSLPGQGRVTQYF	TGTGCCAGCAGCCTACCAGGACAGGGAAGGGTTACGCAGTATTTT
TRBJ1-3	few	-	TRBV10-3	CAISESSGNTIYF	TGTGCCATCAGTGAGTCGAGTGGAAACACCATATATTTT
TRBJ2-2	-	-	TRBV7-2	CASSFSLSGELFF	TGTGCCAGCAGCTTTAGCTTAAGCGGGGAGCTGTTTTTT
TRBJ2-7	-	-	TRBV5-5	CASSPQQVYEQYF	TGTGCCAGCAGCCCCCAACAGGTTTACGAGCAGTACTTC
TRBJ2-3	-	-	TRBV19	CASPGPPTDTQYF	TGTGCCAGTCCAGGACCGCCCACAGATACGCAGTATTTT
TRBJ2-7	many	TRBD1	TRBV4-1	CASSQTGTAREMEYF	TGCGCCAGCAGCCAAACCGGGACAGCAAGAGAGATGGAGTACTTC
TRBJ2-3	-	-	TRBV20-1	CSAPGHLFGTDTQYF	TGCAGTGCTCCCGGACACCTCTTTGGGACAGATACGCAGTATTTT
TRBJ2-1	-	TRBD1	TRBV5-1	CASRQTGGSGPYNEQFF	TGCGCCAGCAGACAGACAGGGGGTAGCGGACCGTACAATGAGCAGTTCTTC
TRBJ2-7	few	TRBD1	TRBV10-3	CAIRGGTGDYYEQYF	TGTGCCATCAGGGGCGGGACAGGGGATTACTACGAGCAGTACTTC
TRBJ2-7	-	TRBD2	TRBV3-1	CASSQGGGGPYNEQYF	TGTGCCAGCAGCCAAGGCGGCGGGGGGCCCTACAATGAGCAGTACTTC
TRBJ1-1	-	-	TRBV6-6	CASHRRGGLTEAFF	TGTGCCAGCCACCGCCGGGGGGGGCTCACTGAAGCTTTCTTT
TRBJ2-1	-	TRBD2	TRBV10-2	CASSGAAGGYNEQFF	TGCGCCAGCAGTGGGGCAGCGGGAGGCTACAATGAGCAGTTCTTC
TRBJ1-1	-	TRBD1	TRBV10-3	CAIANTGAPNTEAFF	TGTGCCATCGCCAATACAGGGGCGCCGAACACTGAAGCTTTCTTT
TRBJ1-4	-	-	TRBV7-6	CASSLGGAFEKLFF	TGTGCCAGCAGCTTAGGCGGAGCATTCGAAAAACTGTTTTTT
TRBJ2-5	few	-	TRBV6-5	CASRPSGQKETQYF	TGTGCCAGCAGACCCTCCGGACAGAAAGAGACCCAGTACTTC
TRBJ1-6	-	-	TRBV12-3/TRBV12-4	CASIQGGNSPLHF	TGTGCCAGCATTCAGGGAGGAAATTCACCCCTCCACTTT
TRBJ2-1	-	-	TRBV2	CASRSGEGTEQFF	TGTGCCAGCAGATCCGGAGAGGGAACTGAGCAGTTCTTC
TRBJ2-1	-	-	TRBV7-9	CASSLGDSGGGIYNEQFF	TGTGCCAGCAGCTTAGGGGACTCAGGAGGGGGGATCTACAATGAGCAGTTCTTC
TRBJ2-3	few	-	TRBV28	CASRTESTDTQYF	TGTGCCAGCAGGACGGAGAGTACAGATACGCAGTATTTT
TRBJ2-2	-	-	TRBV7-9	CASNPRWGITGELFF	TGTGCCAGCAACCCTAGGTGGGGAATCACCGGGGAGCTGTTTTTT
TRBJ2-4	-	-	TRBV28	CASSTNPQRLQYF	TGTGCCAGCAGTACCAACCCCCAGCGCCTACAGTACTTC
TRBJ1-6	-	-	TRBV7-9	CASPPGSSYNSPLHF	TGTGCCAGCCCCCCGGGTAGCTCCTATAATTCACCCCTCCACTTT
TRBJ1-5	few	-	TRBV7-2	CASSTDRIQPQHF	TGTGCCAGCAGCACCGACAGGATTCAGCCCCAGCATTTT
TRBJ2-2	-	-	TRBV12-3/TRBV12-4	CASSSGSALNTGELFF	TGTGCCAGCAGTTCAGGGTCCGCTTTGAACACCGGGGAGCTGTTTTTT
TRBJ1-4	few	TRBD1	TRBV12-3/TRBV12-4	CASRITGGSEKLFF	TGTGCCAGCAGAATCACAGGGGGAAGCGAAAAACTGTTTTTT
TRBJ2-7	many	-	TRBV7-6	CASTPRLVVEQYF	TGTGCCAGCACCCCCCGCCTGGTGGTGGAGCAGTACTTC
TRBJ2-7	few	-	TRBV6-6	CASSLSPAYEQYF	TGTGCCAGCAGCCTCTCCCCGGCATACGAGCAGTACTTC
TRBJ1-6	-	-	TRBV19	CASRIWDTSFSPLHF	TGTGCCAGTCGAATCTGGGACACGTCGTTTTCACCCCTCCACTTT
TRBJ2-3	few	-	TRBV20-1	CSATANEGAVNTQYF	TGCAGTGCCACCGCTAATGAGGGAGCGGTGAATACGCAGTATTTT
TRBJ1-1	-	-	TRBV4-3	CASSQVGTGENTEAFF	TGCGCCAGCAGCCAAGTTGGGACGGGAGAGAACACTGAAGCTTTCTTT
TRBJ2-1	-	TRBD2	TRBV5-3	CASSELTSPSSYNEQFF	TGTGCCAGCAGCGAACTGACTAGCCCAAGCTCCTACAATGAGCAGTTCTTC
TRBJ2-1	few	TRBD2	TRBV7-8	CASSFRDYLYNEQFF	TGTGCCAGCAGCTTTCGGGACTACCTCTACAATGAGCAGTTCTTC
TRBJ1-2	-	-	TRBV6-6	CASRTQMERGYTF	TGTGCCAGCAGGACCCAAATGGAGAGGGGCTACACCTTC
TRBJ2-3	few	TRBD1	TRBV19	CASSMGQGGDTQYF	TGTGCCAGTAGTATGGGACAGGGGGGAGATACGCAGTATTTT
TRBJ2-1	few	TRBD2	TRBV27	CASSFGLAGVNEQFF	TGTGCCAGCAGTTTCGGACTAGCGGGAGTCAATGAGCAGTTCTTC
TRBJ1-1	-	-	TRBV28	CASNQGNAEAFF	TGTGCCAGCAACCAGGGGAATGCTGAAGCTTTCTTT
TRBJ2-3	-	TRBD1	TRBV5-8	CASSHIGQGAGTDTQYF	TGTGCCAGCAGCCATATCGGACAGGGGGCAGGTACAGATACGCAGTATTTT
TRBJ1-4	-	TRBD1	TRBV7-2	CASSRQGALNEKLFF	TGTGCCAGCAGCAGACAGGGGGCGTTGAATGAAAAACTGTTTTTT
TRBJ1-1	few	-	TRBV6-6	CASSYARGGYAEAFF	TGTGCCAGCAGTTACGCCCGGGGGGGTTATGCTGAAGCTTTCTTT
TRBJ2-5	few	-	TRBV12-3/TRBV12-4	CASSFSEQETQYF	TGTGCCAGCAGTTTTAGCGAACAAGAGACCCAGTACTTC
TRBJ2-7	few	-	TRBV5-1	CASSFRSARLGGEQYF	TGCGCCAGCAGCTTTCGTAGCGCCAGATTAGGTGGCGAGCAGTACTTC
TRBJ2-5	-	-	TRBV5-3	CASSPGLTETQYF	TGTGCCAGCAGCCCGGGACTTACAGAGACCCAGTACTTC
TRBJ2-1	few	-	TRBV7-6	CASSLNVGFSYNEQFF	TGTGCCAGCAGCCTAAATGTGGGATTTTCCTACAATGAGCAGTTCTTC
TRBJ1-1	-	-	TRBV28	CASSLQGRGSTEAFF	TGTGCCAGCAGTTTACAGGGTAGAGGGTCCACTGAAGCTTTCTTT
TRBJ1-1	few	-	TRBV6-6	CASSFPVLNTEAFF	TGTGCCAGCAGTTTTCCGGTGCTGAACACTGAAGCTTTCTTT